The 29 T cell receptor beta chains below were found in one sample sequenced in a study of blood T cells in healthy people across ages. Next came a second PCR, run for about 7 to 12 cycles, which used a sample-barcoded 5' primer along with a J-beta primer mix. TCRdb re-derived calls from the 5' RACE reads in MiXCR, one entry per CDR3 protein. This table has roughly 2 million distinct CDR3 sequences, just under 50% appearing once. The sample consisted of blood. These receptors were taken from a woman aged 40 to 50 in good health.

The chain is built from TRBV7-9 and TRBJ2-7; D perhaps matches TRBD1 (6 bases). Germline-derived CDR1 and CDR2 are SEHNR and FQNEAQ (reference sequence). V was trimmed by 5 bases and J by 2 bases, leaving 16 bases between them. The CDR3 has 15 residues. CDR3 sequence: CASSTGPRSTYEQYF. CDR3 in DNA: TGTGCCAGCAGCACAGGGCCCAGGTCTACCTACGAGCAGTACTTC.

The chain carries TRBV10-3 and TRBJ2-7; TRBD2 aligns across 7 bases. With V trimmed by 3 bases and J by 2 bases, 4 bases remained unmatched. The CDR3 is made up of 14 amino acids. Germline CDR1 and CDR2: ENHRY and SYGVKD. The CDR3 DNA reads TGTGCCATCAGTGACCGGGACTATCCCTACGAGCAGTACTTC. Its translation is CAISDRDYPYEQYF.

The CDR3 DNA reads as TGCAGCAGTAAGTGGGCAGATACGCAGTATTTT. Its translation: CSSKWADTQYF. The V gene is TRBV29-1, the J gene TRBJ2-3, with D uncertain. This CDR3 contains 11 residues. V was pared by 8 bases and J by 4 bases, with 10 bases between. CDR1 SQVTM and CDR2 ANQGSEA come from the germline V gene.

V and J are TRBV6-5 and TRBJ1-4, with D possibly TRBD1 on 6 matching bases. V was cut by 2 bases and J by 4 bases, with 17 bases left in between. Germline CDR1 MNHEY, CDR2 SVGAGI. The CDR3 covers 17 residues. CDR3 residues: CASSYTRYREGNEKLFF. CDR3 bases: TGTGCCAGCAGTTACACCCGTTACAGGGAGGGTAATGAAAAACTGTTTTTT.

The sample holds a few counts of this clonotype. The CDR3 protein is CASSIDSGGRSYEQYF. CDR3 DNA: TGTGCCAGCAGCATCGACAGTGGGGGGAGGAGCTACGAGCAGTACTTC. This chain connects TRBV7-2 to TRBJ2-7; possibly TRBD2 for D (6 bases). The CDR3 is 16 amino acids. CDR1 SGHTA and CDR2 FQGNSA come from the germline V gene. V lost 5 bases and J 3 bases, leaving 20 bases between the germline ends. Looking up the rest from reference TRBV7-2 and TRBJ2-7 gives the full variable domain: GAGVSQSPSNKVTEKGKDVELRCDPISGHTALYWYRQSLGQGLEFLIYFQGNSAPDKSGLPSDRFSAERTGGSVSTLTIQRTQQEDSAVYLCASSIDSGGRSYEQYFGPGTRLTVT.

In this sample, this clonotype turned up a few times. The V and J genes are TRBV27 and TRBJ1-1, with D maybe TRBD1 (6 bases). Germline V gene lookup returns CDR1 MNHEY and CDR2 SMNVEV (reference sequence). Trimming cost V 0 bases and J 5 bases, with 13 bases left between them. The CDR3 is made up of 15 amino acids. CDR3 sequence: CASSLSGGSWTEAFF. CDR3 coding DNA: TGTGCCAGCAGTTTATCAGGGGGTTCGTGGACTGAAGCTTTCTTT.

V is TRBV6-2 or TRBV6-3 and J is TRBJ2-5; 7 bases are a match to TRBD2. This CDR3 region has 15 residues. Germline V gene data show CDR1 as MNHEY and CDR2 as SVGEGT. After removal of 6 bases from V and 5 bases from J, the junction contained 12 bases not matched to a gene. The CDR3 nucleotides read TGTGCCAGCAGGGACACGGGGGGACCTTTGGAGACCCAGTACTTC. It is translated as CASRDTGGPLETQYF.

The chain combines TRBV24-1 with TRBJ1-1; no reliable D call. The CDR3 spans 14 residues. Trimming took off 2 bases at V and 4 bases at J, with 10 bases between the two ends. The germline V gene encodes CDR1 KGHDR and CDR2 SFDVKD. For the CDR3, the DNA is TGTGCCACCAGTGATTCCACACCGATCACTGAAGCTTTCTTT. This translates into CATSDSTPITEAFF.

This clonotype was counted a single time. The chain recombines TRBV20-1 with TRBJ2-1; D is ambiguous. The CDR3 totals 12 residues. With 3 bases removed from V and 8 bases from J, the gap between germline ends came to 11 bases. From germline, CDR1 is DFQATT and CDR2 SNEGSKA (reference sequence). The CDR3 spells CSASPVAYEQFF. The CDR3 nucleotides read TGCAGTGCTAGTCCCGTGGCGTATGAGCAGTTCTTC.

This chain joins TRBV4-1 and TRBJ2-7; 7 bases match TRBD2. Germline V gives CDR1 MGHRA, CDR2 YSYEKL. V shed 3 bases and J 7 bases; nucleotides not matched to a gene: 18. This CDR3 comprises 17 residues. CDR3 in DNA: TGCGCCAGCAGCCAGGGCGAAGGAGCGGGGAGCTACAATGAGCAGTACTTC. Protein sequence: CASSQGEGAGSYNEQYF.

The rearrangement links TRBV5-1 to TRBJ2-2; no reliable D call. Germline loops: CDR1 SGHRS, CDR2 YFSETQ. Between the trimmed V and J ends, which lost 2 bases and 1 base, there was a span of 9 bases. This CDR3 comprises 15 residues. The CDR3 protein is CASSFGRLNTGELFF. The CDR3 nucleotides read TGCGCCAGCAGCTTCGGCAGATTGAACACCGGGGAGCTGTTTTTT.

The V call is TRBV29-1, the J call TRBJ2-7; TRBD1 matches at 9 bases. The V segment lost 3 bases and the J segment 1 base; nucleotides outside the gene matches: 7. Germline assignment: CDR1 SQVTM and CDR2 ANQGSEA. The CDR3 runs to 15 residues. The CDR3 sequence is CSVEATGQGSYEQYF. CDR3 in DNA: TGCAGCGTTGAGGCGACGGGACAGGGATCCTACGAGCAGTACTTC.

As regards this clonotype: One end of the junction does not line up with germline, which may come from a read error. This chain links TRBV10-3 with TRBJ2-7; 9 positions agree with TRBD1. The CDR3 has 15 residues. CDR1 is ENHRY, CDR2 SYGVKD, per germline. CDR3 DNA: TGTGCCATCAGTCCGGGACAGGGTTCCTCCTCCGAGCAGTACTTC. The encoded protein is CAISPGQGSSSEQYF.

This clonotype was seen more than once but under ten times. The rearrangement joins TRBV5-1 to TRBJ2-5; D not certain. V gave up 0 bases and J gave up 4 bases, with 13 bases separating them. CDR1 SGHRS and CDR2 YFSETQ come from the germline V gene. The length of the CDR3 is 15 residues. The CDR3 sequence is CASSLESRRGETQYF. The CDR3 DNA is TGCGCCAGCAGCTTGGAATCTAGGAGAGGAGAGACCCAGTACTTC.

The chain couples TRBV6-6 to TRBJ2-5, with a weak D call TRBD2 (5 bases). The germline V and J ends were trimmed by 1 base and 3 bases, with 12 bases remaining between them. The germline CDR1 and CDR2 sequences are MNHNY and SVGAGI (reference sequence). This CDR3 has 15 residues. CDR3 amino acids: CASSYFGLPEETQYF. As DNA, the CDR3 is TGTGCCAGCAGTTACTTCGGACTCCCAGAAGAGACCCAGTACTTC.

The CDR3 loop is CASSQDTRGPAKNIQYF. For the CDR3, the DNA is TGTGCCAGCAGCCAAGATACCAGGGGGCCAGCCAAAAACATTCAGTACTTC. The V call is TRBV4-2, the J call TRBJ2-4, with TRBD1 matching 8 bases. V dropped 0 bases and J dropped 0; count of bases not matched to a gene: 4. The length of the CDR3 is 17 residues. Germline assignment: CDR1 LGHNA and CDR2 YNFKEQ.

J is TRBJ1-2 and V is TRBV9; no clear D gene. Germline values: CDR1 SGDLS, CDR2 YYNGEE. The V end lost 4 bases, the J end lost 0 bases, and 13 bases lay between the germline ends. CDR3 length equals 15 residues. CDR3 in amino acids: CASSPTHDSNYGYTF. DNA of the CDR3: TGTGCCAGCAGCCCAACACACGACTCTAACTATGGCTACACCTTC. The whole variable domain, remainder taken from reference TRBV9 and TRBJ1-2, is DSGVTQTPKHLITATGQRVTLRCSPRSGDLSVYWYQQSLDQGLQFLIQYYNGEERAKGNILERFSAQQFPDLHSELNLSSLELGDSALYFCASSPTHDSNYGYTFGSGTRLTVV.

The CDR3 bases are TGCAGTGCCCTGGCGGGGGAGCAGTTCTTC. Translated: CSALAGEQFF. The chain has TRBV20-1 and TRBJ2-7; tentative D call: TRBD2 (6 bases). The end of the DNA aligns better with TRBJ2-1, so the J call may be wrong. The CDR3 is 10 residues long. From germline, CDR1 is DFQATT and CDR2 SNEGSKA (reference sequence).

This clonotype has a handful of counts. V gene TRBV29-1 combines with J gene TRBJ1-2, with D possibly TRBD1 on 5 matching bases. This CDR3 comprises 14 residues. V lost 6 bases and J lost 7, with 21 bases in between. The V gene's germline CDR1 is SQVTM and CDR2 ANQGSEA. CDR3 nucleotide sequence: TGCAGCGTGATAACCCAGGGTCGGGGGTCTGGCTACACCTTC. Protein: CSVITQGRGSGYTF.

This chain uses TRBV21-1 with TRBJ2-7; the table's D call of TRBD1 was not tested on the DNA. TRBV21-1 is reported as a pseudogene. The CDR3 covers 22 residues. CDR3 sequence: CASSKNRRYSTGKGWGSYEQYF. DNA of the CDR3: TGTGCCAGCAGCAAGAACCGCCGATATTCGACAGGGAAAGGTTGGGGCTCCTACGAGCAGTACTTC.

V and J are TRBV27 and TRBJ2-5; possible D gene TRBD2, 7 bases. The germline CDR1 and CDR2 sequences are MNHEY and SMNVEV (reference sequence). V lost 5 bases and J lost 4, with 17 bases in between. The CDR3 has 15 residues. CDR3 protein: CASSLHAGGLETQYF. The CDR3 region has the DNA TGTGCCAGCAGTCTACACGCCGGGGGGCTAGAGACCCAGTACTTC.

The J gene is TRBJ2-1, the V gene TRBV11-2; tentative D call: TRBD1 (6 bases). The CDR3 covers 15 residues. Trimming shortened V by 7 bases and J by 9 bases, and 22 bases separated the two germline ends. Germline CDR1 and CDR2: SGHAT and FQNNGV. CDR3 DNA: TGTGCCAGCACCCGAAGGACAGAGACCTTCAGTGAGCAGTTCTTC. Encoded protein: CASTRRTETFSEQFF.

The gene calls are TRBV18 and TRBJ2-7; 7 bases are shared with TRBD1. The J call is doubtful: the DNA matches TRBJ2-5 better. Germline-derived CDR1 and CDR2 are KGHSH and LQKENI. There are 14 residues in the CDR3. The CDR3 bases are TGTGCCAGCTCACGCCACAGGGGAGAAGAGACCCAGTACTTC. This encodes CASSRHRGEETQYF.

The chain carries TRBV20-1 and TRBJ2-1; 12 nucleotides match TRBD2. CDR3 size: 15 residues. V lost 5 bases, J lost 9 bases, and 11 bases stayed unmatched. From germline, CDR1 is DFQATT and CDR2 SNEGSKA (reference sequence). CDR3 residues: CSALLLAGGPGEQFF. The CDR3 DNA reads as TGCAGTGCTCTTCTCCTAGCGGGGGGGCCAGGTGAGCAGTTCTTC.

The chain links TRBV6-2 or TRBV6-3 to TRBJ2-7, with no clear D. Germline values: CDR1 MNHEY, CDR2 SVGEGT. Trimming left V 2 bases short and J 10 bases short, with 15 bases between. The CDR3 is 13 residues long. CDR3 region: CASSYQSGNTQYF. In DNA form, the CDR3 reads TGTGCCAGCAGTTACCAGTCCGGAAATACCCAGTACTTC.

The chain joins TRBV6-1 to TRBJ1-1; maybe TRBD1 (6 bases). This CDR3 is 14 amino acids long. Germline values: CDR1 MNHNS, CDR2 SASEGT. V gave up 4 bases and J gave up 1 base, with 10 bases separating them. CDR3 protein: CASSVGAWNTEAFF. As DNA, the CDR3 is TGTGCCAGCAGTGTGGGGGCGTGGAACACTGAAGCTTTCTTT.

The chain has TRBV10-3 and TRBJ2-5, with D possibly matching TRBD1 (8 bases). CDR1 is ENHRY and CDR2 is SYGVKD in the germline V gene. V shed 4 bases and J shed 6 bases, with 18 bases lying between them. This CDR3 has 15 residues. CDR3 amino acids: CAISGSTGGAQTQYF. The CDR3 DNA follows: TGTGCCATCAGTGGGTCAACAGGGGGGGCGCAGACCCAGTACTTC.

The sample holds one count of this clonotype. The gene calls are TRBV4-2 and TRBJ2-1; D gene unclear. The CDR3 runs 14 residues. V was pared by 0 bases and J by 5 bases, with 8 bases between. The germline gives CDR1 LGHNA, CDR2 YNFKEQ. CDR3 protein: CASSQDTENNEQFF. CDR3 bases: TGTGCCAGCAGCCAAGATACAGAGAACAATGAGCAGTTCTTC.

The table lists this clonotype with a count of one. CDR3 amino acids: CASSSRPDRAYEAFF. For the CDR3, the DNA is TGTGCCAGCAGCTCGAGACCTGACAGGGCTTATGAAGCTTTCTTT. The chain uses TRBV11-2 and TRBJ1-1, with TRBD1 matching 7 bases. Germline V CDR1 and CDR2: SGHAT, FQNNGV. This CDR3 is built from 15 residues. Unmatched junction bases numbered 12, after V lost 4 bases and J lost 7 bases.